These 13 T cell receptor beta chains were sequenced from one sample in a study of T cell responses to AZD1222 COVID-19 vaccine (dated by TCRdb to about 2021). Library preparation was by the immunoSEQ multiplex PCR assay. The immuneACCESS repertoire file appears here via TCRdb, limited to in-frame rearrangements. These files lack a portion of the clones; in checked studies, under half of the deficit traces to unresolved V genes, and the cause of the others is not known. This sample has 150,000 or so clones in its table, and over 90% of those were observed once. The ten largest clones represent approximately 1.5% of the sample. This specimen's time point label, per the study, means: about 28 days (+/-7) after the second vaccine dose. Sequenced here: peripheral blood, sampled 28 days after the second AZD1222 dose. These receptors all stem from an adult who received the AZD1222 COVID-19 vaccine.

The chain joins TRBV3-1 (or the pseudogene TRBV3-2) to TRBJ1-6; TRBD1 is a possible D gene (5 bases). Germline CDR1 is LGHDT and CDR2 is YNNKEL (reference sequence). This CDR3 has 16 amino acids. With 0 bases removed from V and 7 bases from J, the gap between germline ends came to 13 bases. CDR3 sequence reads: CASSQDPGRENSPLHF. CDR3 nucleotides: TGTGCCAGCAGCCAAGACCCCGGCAGGGAGAATTCACCCCTCCACTTT.

CDR3 coding DNA: TGCAGCGGCCGACTAGTTTCCGGGGAGCTGTTTTTT. It codes for CSGRLVSGELFF. V gene TRBV29-1 combines with J gene TRBJ2-2; tentatively, D is TRBD2 (6 bases). This CDR3 comprises 12 residues. The V and J ends lost 7 bases and 6 bases respectively, with 12 bases between them. The germline V gene has CDR1 SQVTM and CDR2 ANQGSEA.

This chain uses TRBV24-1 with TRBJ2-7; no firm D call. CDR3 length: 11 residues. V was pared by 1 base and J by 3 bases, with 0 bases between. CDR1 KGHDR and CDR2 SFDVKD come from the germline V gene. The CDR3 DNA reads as TGTGCCACCAGTGATTTCTACGAGCAGTACTTC. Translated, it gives CATSDFYEQYF.

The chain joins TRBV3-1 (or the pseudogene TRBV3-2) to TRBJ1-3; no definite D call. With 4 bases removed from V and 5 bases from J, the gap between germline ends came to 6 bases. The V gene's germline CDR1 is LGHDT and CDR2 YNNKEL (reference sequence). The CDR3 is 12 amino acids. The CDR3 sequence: CASSPTRNTIYF. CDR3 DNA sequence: TGTGCCAGCAGCCCCACACGAAACACCATATATTTT.

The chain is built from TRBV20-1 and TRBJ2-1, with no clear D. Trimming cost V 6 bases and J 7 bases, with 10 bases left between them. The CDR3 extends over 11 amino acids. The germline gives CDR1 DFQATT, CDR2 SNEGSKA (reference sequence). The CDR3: CSALWGNEQFF. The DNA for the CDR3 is TGCAGTGCCCTTTGGGGAAATGAGCAGTTCTTC.

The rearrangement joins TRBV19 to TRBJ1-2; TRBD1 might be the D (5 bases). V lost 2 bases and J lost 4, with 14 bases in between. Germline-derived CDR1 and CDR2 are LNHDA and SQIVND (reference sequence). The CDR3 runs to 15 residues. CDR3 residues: CASSIIEGLGYGYTF. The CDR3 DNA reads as TGTGCCAGTAGTATAATCGAGGGGCTTGGCTATGGCTACACCTTC.

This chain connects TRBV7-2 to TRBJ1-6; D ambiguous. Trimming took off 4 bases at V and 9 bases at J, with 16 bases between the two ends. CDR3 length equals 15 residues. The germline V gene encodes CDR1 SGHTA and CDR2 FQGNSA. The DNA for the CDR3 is TGTGCCAGCAGCTGGGAGTCCTATAATGGTTCACCCCTCCACTTT. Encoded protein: CASSWESYNGSPLHF.

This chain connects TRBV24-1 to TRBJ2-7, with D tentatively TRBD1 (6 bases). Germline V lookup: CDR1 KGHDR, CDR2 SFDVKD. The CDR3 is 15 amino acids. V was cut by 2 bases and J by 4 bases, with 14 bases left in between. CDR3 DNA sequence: TGTGCCACCAGTGATTCCCGGGACAACTCGTACGAGCAGTACTTC. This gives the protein CATSDSRDNSYEQYF.

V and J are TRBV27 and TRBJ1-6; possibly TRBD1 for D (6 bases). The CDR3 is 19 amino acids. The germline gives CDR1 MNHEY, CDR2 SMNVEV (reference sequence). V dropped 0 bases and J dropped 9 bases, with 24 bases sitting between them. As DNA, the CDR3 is TGTGCCAGCAGTTTATCGGACAGACAACCCCTCGGTTTGGGTTCACCCCTCCACTTT. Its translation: CASSLSDRQPLGLGSPLHF.

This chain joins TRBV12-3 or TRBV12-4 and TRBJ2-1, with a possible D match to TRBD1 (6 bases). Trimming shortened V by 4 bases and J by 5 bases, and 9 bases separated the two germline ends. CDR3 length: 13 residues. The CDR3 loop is CASSYTGNNEQFF. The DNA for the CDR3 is TGTGCCAGCAGTTACACAGGGAACAATGAGCAGTTCTTC.

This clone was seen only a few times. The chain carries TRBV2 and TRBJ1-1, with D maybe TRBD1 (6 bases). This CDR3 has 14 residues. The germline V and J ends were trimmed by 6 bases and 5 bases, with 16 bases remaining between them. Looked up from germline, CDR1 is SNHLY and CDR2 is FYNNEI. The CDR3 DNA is TGTGCCAGCAGAAATGGGGGGCTTGGGACTGAAGCTTTCTTT. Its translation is CASRNGGLGTEAFF.

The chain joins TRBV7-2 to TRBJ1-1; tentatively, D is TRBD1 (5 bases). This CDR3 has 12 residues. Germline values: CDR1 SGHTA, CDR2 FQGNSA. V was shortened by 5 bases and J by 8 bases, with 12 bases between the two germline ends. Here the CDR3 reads CASSPVAGEAFF. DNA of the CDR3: TGTGCCAGCAGCCCGGTAGCAGGGGAAGCTTTCTTT. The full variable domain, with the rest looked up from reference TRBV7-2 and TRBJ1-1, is GAGVSQSPSNKVTEKGKDVELRCDPISGHTALYWYRQSLGQGLEFLIYFQGNSAPDKSGLPSDRFSAERTGGSVSTLTIQRTQQEDSAVYLCASSPVAGEAFFGQGTRLTVV.

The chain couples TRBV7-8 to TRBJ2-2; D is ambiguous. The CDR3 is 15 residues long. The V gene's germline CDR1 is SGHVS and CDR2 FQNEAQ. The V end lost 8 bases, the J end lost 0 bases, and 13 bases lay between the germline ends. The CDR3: CASRRVQANTGELFF. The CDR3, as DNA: TGTGCCAGCCGACGGGTGCAGGCGAACACCGGGGAGCTGTTTTTT.